These 21 T cell receptor beta chains were all obtained from the same sample, sequenced in a study of T cell changes during pregnancy in multiple sclerosis. The protocol was immunoSEQ multiplex PCR, while the TCRdb copy is restricted to in-frame clones and leaves out a portion. The sample includes about 100,000 clones, 92% seen only once; the top ten take around 0.8%. The sequencing here drew on peripheral blood, taken in the third trimester of pregnancy. The receptors derive from a female donor in good health, enrolled as a control in a pregnancy study.

The chain is built from TRBV11-2 and TRBJ2-7; D remains unclear. This CDR3 region has 14 residues. The germline V gene encodes CDR1 SGHAT and CDR2 FQNNGV. V lost 4 bases and J lost 0, with 10 bases in between. CDR3 DNA: TGTGCCAGCAGCTCCCTCAGAAGCTCCTACGAGCAGTACTTC. Its protein product is CASSSLRSSYEQYF.

The chain uses TRBV7-6 and TRBJ2-5; weak D call: TRBD1 (8 bases). Deletions cut 5 bases from V and 4 bases from J, with 17 bases between. Germline V CDR1 and CDR2: SGHVS, FNYEAQ. The CDR3 is 15 residues long. CDR3 amino acids: CASSRGQGGGETQYF. Here the CDR3 DNA reads TGTGCCAGCAGCCGTGGACAGGGAGGGGGAGAGACCCAGTACTTC. The complete variable domain, with remaining parts taken from reference TRBV7-6 and TRBJ2-5, reads GAGVSQSPRYKVTKRGQDVALRCDPISGHVSLYWYRQALGQGPEFLTYFNYEAQQDKSGLPNDRFSAERPEGSISTLTIQRTEQRDSAMYRCASSRGQGGGETQYFGPGTRLLVL.

The chain is built from TRBV30 and TRBJ1-2; D is possibly TRBD1 (5 bases). This CDR3 region has 15 residues. CDR1 GTSNPN and CDR2 SVGIG come from the germline V gene (reference sequence). Trimming took 0 bases from V and 4 from J, leaving 15 bases between them. The CDR3 DNA reads TGTGCCTGGAGTGTATGGAGGGGTATGGGCTATGGCTACACCTTC. It yields the protein CAWSVWRGMGYGYTF.

The gene calls are TRBV7-2 and TRBJ1-5; D is undetermined. Germline-derived CDR1 and CDR2 are SGHTA and FQGNSA. The CDR3 runs 13 residues. The germline V and J ends were trimmed by 0 bases and 9 bases, with 9 bases remaining between them. The CDR3 protein is CASSLADSPPQHF. The CDR3 region has the DNA TGTGCCAGCAGCTTAGCAGACTCGCCGCCCCAGCATTTT. Complete variable domain (other parts from reference TRBV7-2 and TRBJ1-5): GAGVSQSPSNKVTEKGKDVELRCDPISGHTALYWYRQSLGQGLEFLIYFQGNSAPDKSGLPSDRFSAERTGGSVSTLTIQRTQQEDSAVYLCASSLADSPPQHFGDGTRLSIL.

This clone appeared once. The chain is built from TRBV4-3 and TRBJ2-7; 12 bases are shared with TRBD1. Unmatched junction bases numbered 5, after V lost 1 base and J lost 7 bases. Germline CDR1 and CDR2: LGHNA and YSLEER. There are 15 residues in the CDR3. CDR3 sequence (DNA): TGCGCCAGCAGCCAAGGGGGGACAGGGGGCTGGGAGCAGTACTTC. It is translated as CASSQGGTGGWEQYF.

CDR3: CASSILTGPILTRNEKLFF. The CDR3 DNA reads TGTGCCAGCAGCATACTGACAGGGCCAATTTTGACAAGGAATGAAAAACTGTTTTTT. The chain couples TRBV7-9 to TRBJ1-4; TRBD1 matches 7 bases. Germline CDR1 SEHNR, CDR2 FQNEAQ (reference sequence). The CDR3 runs to 19 residues. Unmatched junction bases numbered 20, after V lost 5 bases and J lost 5 bases. The entire variable domain, with the rest obtained from reference TRBV7-9 and TRBJ1-4, is as follows: DTGVSQNPRHKITKRGQNVTFRCDPISEHNRLYWYRQTLGQGPEFLTYFQNEAQLEKSRLLSDRFSAERPKGSFSTLEIQRTEQGDSAMYLCASSILTGPILTRNEKLFFGSGTQLSVL.

The chain is built from TRBV5-6 and TRBJ2-1; maybe TRBD1 (6 bases). The CDR3 consists of 15 residues. Trimming took off 1 base at V and 8 bases at J, with 16 bases between the two ends. From germline, CDR1 is SGHDT and CDR2 YYEEEE. The CDR3 reads CASSLYRAPVDEQFF. The CDR3 bases are TGTGCCAGCAGCTTGTACAGGGCCCCGGTCGATGAGCAGTTCTTC. Together with reference TRBV5-6 and TRBJ2-1, the CDR3 gives the full variable domain: DAGVTQSPTHLIKTRGQQVTLRCSPKSGHDTVSWYQQALGQGPQFIFQYYEEEERQRGNFPDRFSGHQFPNYSSELNVNALLLGDSALYLCASSLYRAPVDEQFFGPGTRLTVL.

The CDR3 bases are TGTGCCAGCAGCTTAGTCCCTAGCGGGGGCGAGGGGGAGACCCAGTACTTC. This codes for CASSLVPSGGEGETQYF. This chain uses TRBV11-2 with TRBJ2-5; TRBD2 agrees at 10 bases. Trimming at V came to 1 base and at J to 5 bases, leaving 10 bases not matched to a gene. CDR1 and CDR2 from the germline V gene are SGHAT and FQNNGV. The CDR3 has 17 amino acids.

This clone was recorded once. The chain joins TRBV18 to TRBJ1-1; 8 nucleotides match TRBD1. The V segment lost 4 bases and the J segment 5 bases; nucleotides outside the gene matches: 3. CDR1 KGHSH and CDR2 LQKENI come from the germline V gene. The CDR3 is made up of 13 amino acids. The CDR3 here is CASSRNRGTEAFF. For the CDR3, the DNA is TGTGCCAGCTCACGAAACAGGGGGACTGAAGCTTTCTTT.

The rearrangement uses TRBV10-3 and TRBJ2-7; 15 bases agree with TRBD2. Germline CDR1 is ENHRY and CDR2 is SYGVKD. The CDR3 spans 19 residues. V gave up 6 bases and J gave up 0 bases; unmatched junction bases: 12. The CDR3, as DNA: TGTGCCATCAGCGGGGGGACCGGGACTAGCGGGGGGAACTCCTACGAGCAGTACTTC. It specifies CAISGGTGTSGGNSYEQYF.

This chain links TRBV5-1 with TRBJ2-3; 14 bases fit TRBD2. V trimming: 5 bases; J trimming: 0 bases; junction bases outside the gene matches: 11. Germline assignment: CDR1 SGHRS and CDR2 YFSETQ. This CDR3 has 19 residues. CDR3 coding DNA: TGCGCCAGCAGTTCCTTTGGACTAGCGGGGGGATCTAGCACAGATACGCAGTATTTT. Encoded protein: CASSSFGLAGGSSTDTQYF.

This clone was seen just once. This sequence joins TRBV5-1 and TRBJ1-6; D possibly corresponds to TRBD1 (6 bases). V lost 4 bases and J lost 6, with 14 bases in between. Germline lookup yields CDR1 SGHRS and CDR2 YFSETQ. This CDR3 contains 15 residues. CDR3 in amino acids: CASSRETGFNSPLHF. The CDR3 coding sequence is TGCGCCAGCAGCCGAGAAACAGGGTTTAATTCACCCCTCCACTTT.

The genes are TRBV7-2 and TRBJ2-5; 8 bases align to TRBD1. The CDR3 has 14 residues. The germline V gene has CDR1 SGHTA and CDR2 FQGNSA. V shed 5 bases and J 3 bases; nucleotides not matched to a gene: 5. The CDR3 reads CASSIDRGKETQYF. CDR3 DNA sequence: TGTGCCAGCAGCATAGACAGGGGAAAAGAGACCCAGTACTTC.

The chain links TRBV6-5 to TRBJ1-2, with 11 bases fitting TRBD1. The germline V gene encodes CDR1 MNHEY and CDR2 SVGAGI. This CDR3 has 14 residues. J lost 8 bases, V lost 6 bases, and 8 bases had no gene match. The CDR3 DNA is TGTGCCAGCAGCCGAGGACAGGGGGCATTGGGCTACACCTTC. This encodes CASSRGQGALGYTF.

This CDR3 reads CSVDGTGDTYEQYF. The CDR3 DNA reads TGCAGCGTCGACGGGACAGGGGATACCTACGAGCAGTACTTC. The gene calls are TRBV29-1 and TRBJ2-5; 10 nucleotides match TRBD1. The J call is doubtful: the DNA matches TRBJ2-7 better. In germline, CDR1 is SQVTM, CDR2 ANQGSEA. The CDR3 runs 14 residues.

This rearrangement joins TRBV5-1 to TRBJ1-1, with TRBD1 as a possible D gene (6 bases). The V gene lost 0 bases and the J gene lost 0 bases, with 12 bases spanning the gap. Germline CDR1 is SGHRS and CDR2 is YFSETQ. The CDR3 has 16 residues. The CDR3 region is CASSLDRGQMNTEAFF. The CDR3 nucleotides are TGCGCCAGCAGCTTGGATCGAGGACAGATGAACACTGAAGCTTTCTTT.

This chain joins TRBV7-3 and TRBJ2-1; 12 bases map to TRBD2. This CDR3 contains 15 residues. Germline CDR1 SGHTA, CDR2 FQGTGA. Trimming took 5 bases from V and 10 from J; bases not matched to a gene: 9. The CDR3 region has the DNA TGTGCCAGCAGCCCTGGCCTAGCGGGGGGGCGGGAGCAGTTCTTC. Translating it yields CASSPGLAGGREQFF.

The chain recombines TRBV5-1 with TRBJ2-7, with D perhaps matching TRBD2 (7 bases). This CDR3 comprises 15 residues. Germline V gives CDR1 SGHRS, CDR2 YFSETQ. Trimming shortened V by 4 bases and J by 2 bases, and 16 bases separated the two germline ends. The CDR3 nucleotides are TGCGCCAGCAGCCGAAGGGAGGGGGACACCTACGAGCAGTACTTC. Protein product: CASSRREGDTYEQYF.

This sequence joins TRBV2 and TRBJ1-5; 7 positions agree with TRBD1. The trim removed 6 bases at V and 6 bases at J, leaving 8 bases unmatched. The CDR3 loop spans 14 amino acids. Germline CDR1 SNHLY, CDR2 FYNNEI. In DNA, the CDR3 is TGTGCCAGCAGCGCGACAGGGAATCGTCAGCCCCAGCATTTT. The encoded protein is CASSATGNRQPQHF.

J is TRBJ2-7 and V is TRBV11-2; unclear D gene. V was clipped by 6 bases and J by 4 bases, with 16 bases between them. CDR1 and CDR2 from the germline V gene are SGHAT and FQNNGV. The CDR3 loop spans 14 amino acids. The CDR3 DNA is TGTGCCAGCAGTCTCTCTCGGTCCACGTACGAGCAGTACTTC. Its protein is CASSLSRSTYEQYF.

Here the CDR3 DNA reads TGCAGCCATATCCCAGGGGCCGAAGAGACCCAGTACTTC. Protein sequence: CSHIPGAEETQYF. The chain has TRBV29-1 and TRBJ2-5; a weak D match, TRBD1 (6 bases). CDR1 is SQVTM and CDR2 is ANQGSEA in the germline V gene. The CDR3 contains 13 residues. V was pared by 8 bases and J by 3 bases, with 16 bases between.